The 11 T cell receptor beta chains below come from one sample, sequenced in a study of shared clonotypes between healthy human individuals. The assay was immunoSEQ multiplex PCR, and TCRdb's table has in-frame clones only and misses some. The sample lists over a million clones; about 80% were seen once. Specimen: memory CD4+ T cells from PBMCs. As to subset: CD45RA-negative fraction. The receptors shown here come from a man between 18 and 29 years old in good health. Some clones in this sample may be carry-over from other donors' samples.

This clone was seen only once. The V gene is TRBV5-6, the J gene TRBJ2-5; possible D gene TRBD2, 5 bases. Germline CDR1 and CDR2: SGHDT and YYEEEE. This CDR3 spans 16 amino acids. Trimming removed 3 bases from V and 1 base from J, with 16 bases in between. The CDR3 DNA reads TGTGCCAGCAGCTCGATCGGGGTCACGACCCAAGAGACCCAGTACTTC. It encodes CASSSIGVTTQETQYF.

The chain links TRBV5-5 to TRBJ2-7; D gene ambiguous. Looked up from germline, CDR1 is SGHKS and CDR2 is YYEKEE (reference sequence). Trimming removed 2 bases at V and 7 bases at J, with 19 bases between. The CDR3 is 15 amino acids. This chain's CDR3 is CASSFPGLKGGEQYF. Written as DNA, the CDR3 is TGTGCCAGCAGCTTCCCCGGGCTTAAAGGTGGGGAGCAGTACTTC.

This clone was seen many times. This chain links TRBV2 with TRBJ1-2, with D hard to call. This CDR3 spans 13 amino acids. Germline loops: CDR1 SNHLY, CDR2 FYNNEI. V was trimmed by 5 bases and J by 6 bases, leaving 13 bases between them. The CDR3 DNA follows: TGTGCCAGCAGTTCCCAGGTGGGCAATGGCTACACCTTC. Residues: CASSSQVGNGYTF. Together with reference TRBV2 and TRBJ1-2, the CDR3 gives the full variable domain: EPEVTQTPSHQVTQMGQEVILRCVPISNHLYFYWYRQILGQKVEFLVSFYNNEISEKSEIFDDQFSVERPDGSNFTLKIRSTKLEDSAMYFCASSSQVGNGYTFGSGTRLTVV.

This chain links TRBV10-1 with TRBJ2-3; perhaps TRBD2 as D (5 bases). CDR3 length equals 13 residues. Trimming took off 6 bases at V and 6 bases at J, with 13 bases between the two ends. The germline V gene encodes CDR1 WNHNN and CDR2 SYGVQD (reference sequence). CDR3 sequence reads: CASSQTSPDTQYF. As DNA, the CDR3 is TGCGCCAGCAGCCAAACTAGTCCCGATACGCAGTATTTT.

The CDR3 region is CASSAEVQGSSYNSPLHF. In nucleotides, the CDR3 is TGTGCCAGCAGCGCCGAAGTTCAGGGAAGCTCCTATAATTCACCCCTCCACTTT. The rearrangement joins TRBV7-6 to TRBJ1-6; D is perhaps TRBD1 (5 bases). Trimming took 5 bases from V and 0 from J, leaving 17 bases between them. The CDR3 sequence is 18 residues long. Germline CDR1 reads SGHVS; CDR2 reads FNYEAQ.

The rearrangement links TRBV6-5 to TRBJ2-1, with TRBD2 matching over 15 bases. The CDR3 spans 15 residues. Looked up from germline, CDR1 is MNHEY and CDR2 is SVGAGI. J lost 12 bases, V lost 5 bases, and 8 bases had no gene match. The CDR3 region is CASSGRTSGRVGQFF. For the CDR3, the DNA is TGTGCCAGCAGTGGACGGACTAGCGGGAGGGTTGGGCAGTTCTTC.

V usage is TRBV28 and J usage is TRBJ2-7; D is perhaps TRBD1 or TRBD2 (5 bases each). The CDR3 totals 14 residues. Trimming shortened V by 4 bases and J by 0 bases, and 10 bases separated the two germline ends. CDR1 and CDR2 from the germline V gene are MDHEN and SYDVKM. CDR3 bases: TGTGCCAGCAGTTGGGACGGTGACTCCTACGAGCAGTACTTC. This gives the protein CASSWDGDSYEQYF.

The rearrangement uses TRBV6-5 and TRBJ2-5, with 9 bases aligning to TRBD2. Germline-derived CDR1 and CDR2 are MNHEY and SVGAGI. V lost 4 bases to trimming and J lost 5 bases; unmatched junction nucleotides: 11. The CDR3 sequence is 16 residues long. The CDR3 DNA is TGTGCCAGCAGTTCCAGTAGCGGGAGTTGGAGGGAGACCCAGTACTTC. Amino acids: CASSSSSGSWRETQYF.

This sequence joins TRBV28 and TRBJ2-7, with D perhaps matching TRBD1 (6 bases). The CDR3 has 12 residues. Germline V lookup: CDR1 MDHEN, CDR2 SYDVKM. V lost 4 bases to trimming and J lost 5 bases, with 9 bases between them. CDR3 in DNA: TGTGCCAGCAGTTCTCAGGGGCACGAGCAGTACTTC. Residues: CASSSQGHEQYF.

The rearrangement links TRBV18 to TRBJ1-3; D remains unclear. In germline, CDR1 is KGHSH, CDR2 LQKENI. The CDR3 covers 15 residues. Trimming left V 2 bases short and J 3 bases short, with 11 bases between. Here the CDR3 reads CASSPVIMDGNTIYF. CDR3 coding DNA: TGTGCCAGCTCACCAGTCATTATGGATGGAAACACCATATATTTT.

The V call is TRBV28, the J call TRBJ2-7, with 7 bases aligning to TRBD2. Germline V gene data show CDR1 as MDHEN and CDR2 as SYDVKM. The V and J ends lost 4 bases and 2 bases, in that order; junction bases with no gene match: 11. CDR3 length: 16 amino acids. In DNA form, the CDR3 reads TGTGCCAGCAGTTCCCCTGGGAGCGGGAAACCCTACGAGCAGTACTTC. Translated, it gives CASSSPGSGKPYEQYF.